The rows below give T cell receptor beta chains drawn from one sample of a study of human T cells and chemical hapten exposure. MiXCR was run by TCRdb on the RACE reads, yielding one entry per CDR3 protein. The table shows 40,000 to 45,000 distinct CDR3 sequences, with around 3.6% occurring only once. What was sequenced was whole blood. The receptors derive from a human donor in good health. Some clones in this sample may be carry-over from other donors' samples. The CDR3 runs from the conserved cysteine through the conserved F or W. A D gene is named only where the DNA matches it firmly. Only part of the rows carry a size: once, few, many, or a class if the clone is expanded.

abundance	v_gene	j_gene	d_gene	CDR3aa	CDR3nt
many	TRBV11-3	TRBJ2-3	-	CASSSRAGTTREDTQYF	TGTGCCAGCAGCTCAAGGGCCGGGACCACGCGTGAGGATACGCAGTATTTT
-	TRBV6-5	TRBJ1-2	-	CASSAGSLFNYGYTF	TGTGCCAGCAGCGCCGGGTCCCTCTTTAACTATGGCTACACCTTC
many	TRBV28	TRBJ1-5	-	CASSLSSRGAEKPQHF	TGTGCCAGCAGTTTATCATCACGGGGGGCTGAAAAGCCCCAGCATTTT
few	TRBV28	TRBJ1-5	TRBD1	CASPGPRTTGNGNQPQHF	TGTGCCAGCCCGGGCCCTCGGACGACAGGGAACGGGAATCAGCCCCAGCATTTT
-	TRBV6-1	TRBJ2-2	TRBD1	CATPDRAGTGELFF	TGTGCCACCCCAGACAGGGCGGGCACCGGGGAGCTGTTTTTT
many	TRBV7-9	TRBJ1-5	-	CASSFSNQPQHF	TGTGCCAGCAGCTTCAGCAATCAGCCCCAGCATTTT
-	TRBV28	TRBJ2-7	TRBD1	CASSPDRETRGEQYF	TGTGCCAGCAGCCCCGACAGGGAAACTCGGGGCGAGCAGTACTTC
many	TRBV20-1	TRBJ2-7	TRBD2	CSANSGATTYEQYF	TGCAGTGCTAATAGCGGGGCAACTACCTACGAGCAGTACTTC
many	TRBV6-5	TRBJ2-3	TRBD2	CASSSGTSGASTDTQYF	TGTGCCAGCAGTTCCGGGACTAGCGGTGCTAGCACAGATACGCAGTATTTT
many	TRBV5-4	TRBJ2-5	-	CASSLPLGVAGETQYF	TGTGCCAGCAGCTTGCCACTGGGGGTCGCCGGGGAGACCCAGTACTTC
many	TRBV5-1	TRBJ1-4	-	CASSLEGTLDNEKLFF	TGCGCCAGCAGCTTGGAAGGAACACTTGACAATGAAAAACTGTTTTTT
few	TRBV4-1	TRBJ1-4	-	CASSLVDEKLFF	TGCGCCAGCAGCCTAGTAGATGAAAAACTGTTTTTT
many	TRBV6-1	TRBJ2-1	TRBD2	CAIKLAGEFREQFF	TGTGCCATTAAGCTAGCGGGAGAGTTCAGAGAGCAGTTCTTC
many	TRBV4-2	TRBJ2-7	-	CASSQGDSGEQYF	TGTGCCAGCAGCCAAGGAGACTCGGGCGAGCAGTACTTC
many	TRBV28	TRBJ2-7	-	CASRRPLGTSYEQYF	TGTGCCAGCAGACGCCCCCTGGGAACCTCCTACGAGCAGTACTTC
many	TRBV11-1	TRBJ2-1	TRBD2	CASSSGLAGGAYNEQFF	TGTGCCAGCAGCTCCGGACTAGCGGGCGGGGCATACAATGAGCAGTTCTTC